The 17 T cell receptor beta chains below all came from one sample that was sequenced in a study of shared clonotypes between healthy human individuals. CD45RO-negative, CCR7-selected cells formed the naive CD8 fraction, which excluded terminally differentiated effector memory CD45RA+ cells. Sequencing was performed with immunoSEQ multiplex PCR; in TCRdb, only in-frame clones are kept and a portion is missing. The data hold 1.5 million to 2.5 million clones, with about 95% observed a single time. Sequenced sample: naive CD8+ T cells sorted from blood. These receptors originate from a young man in good health.

This sequence joins TRBV2 and TRBJ2-1, with 9 bases that match TRBD1. V was pared by 6 bases and J by 1 base, with 4 bases of the junction left unmatched. The germline V gene has CDR1 SNHLY and CDR2 FYNNEI. The CDR3 covers 15 residues. The CDR3 region has the DNA TGTGCCAGCAGGTTGGGACAGGGTTCCTACAATGAGCAGTTCTTC. Translating it yields CASRLGQGSYNEQFF.

Concerning this clone: This CDR3 is also generated by other DNA sequences in the sample. This chain uses TRBV19 with TRBJ2-7, with a possible D match to TRBD1 (6 bases). The CDR3 is made up of 14 amino acids. CDR1 and CDR2 from the germline V gene are LNHDA and SQIVND (reference sequence). The V end lost 1 base, the J end lost 2 bases, and 9 bases lay between the germline ends. For the CDR3, the DNA is TGTGCCAGTAGTATAGGCCCAGGGGCCTACGAGCAGTACTTC. Amino acids: CASSIGPGAYEQYF.

V and J are TRBV6-6 and TRBJ2-1; tentative D call: TRBD1 (6 bases). CDR1 is MNHNY and CDR2 is SVGAGI in the germline V gene (reference sequence). The length of the CDR3 is 16 residues. V lost 4 bases, J lost 5 bases, and 18 bases lay in between. CDR3 DNA sequence: TGTGCCAGCAGTTTCGGGGCGGACAGCCAGAACAATGAGCAGTTCTTC. This sequence encodes CASSFGADSQNNEQFF.

This clone was counted a single time. This chain connects TRBV7-9 to TRBJ2-1; D is undetermined. Germline values: CDR1 SEHNR, CDR2 FQNEAQ (reference sequence). The CDR3 sequence is 14 residues long. V was trimmed by 5 bases and J by 4 bases, leaving 12 bases between them. In DNA form, the CDR3 reads TGTGCCAGCAGCCCTCTGGCCCCATACAATGAGCAGTTCTTC. This translates into CASSPLAPYNEQFF.

V and J are TRBV5-4 and TRBJ1-5, with D unresolved. Germline lookup yields CDR1 SGHNT and CDR2 YYREEE (reference sequence). Trimming left V 3 bases short and J 0 bases short, with 7 bases between. This CDR3 has 14 amino acids. The CDR3 is CASSSRYSNQPQHF. DNA of the CDR3: TGTGCCAGCAGCTCTCGATATAGCAATCAGCCCCAGCATTTT.

V is TRBV5-4 and J is TRBJ2-7; 11 bases fit TRBD1. Germline values: CDR1 SGHNT, CDR2 YYREEE (reference sequence). CDR3 length equals 15 residues. V was clipped by 3 bases and J by 6 bases; unmatched bases: 8. CDR3 in amino acids: CASSYAGQGGPEQYF. The CDR3 DNA follows: TGTGCCAGCAGCTACGCGGGACAGGGGGGCCCCGAGCAGTACTTC.

The chain combines TRBV13 with TRBJ2-7, with a tentative D call TRBD1 (6 bases). The CDR3 loop spans 15 amino acids. The ends were cut back, 5 bases at V and 4 bases at J, with 18 bases in the middle. Germline V CDR1 and CDR2: PRHDT, FYEKMQ (reference sequence). The CDR3: CASSPPSQGRYEQYF. As DNA, the CDR3 is TGTGCCAGCAGCCCTCCGTCGCAGGGGCGGTACGAGCAGTACTTC.

The chain links TRBV28 to TRBJ2-7, with 9 positions matching TRBD2. Germline loops: CDR1 MDHEN, CDR2 SYDVKM. This CDR3 contains 14 residues. V trimming: 2 bases; J trimming: 4 bases; junction bases outside the gene matches: 3. The CDR3 loop reads CASSLALAGYEQYF. CDR3 in DNA: TGTGCCAGCAGTTTAGCCCTAGCGGGGTACGAGCAGTACTTC.

In its sample, this clone was seen once. V and J are TRBV5-4 and TRBJ2-5; D remains unclear. Trimming stripped 5 bases from V and 5 bases from J, with 13 bases between. The CDR3 has 13 residues. The V gene's germline CDR1 is SGHNT and CDR2 YYREEE (reference sequence). As DNA, the CDR3 is TGTGCCAGCAGTGAAGCGATCGGCGAGACCCAGTACTTC. Residues: CASSEAIGETQYF. Supplemented by reference TRBV5-4 and TRBJ2-5, the full variable domain reads ETGVTQSPTHLIKTRGQQVTLRCSSQSGHNTVSWYQQALGQGPQFIFQYYREEENGRGNFPPRFSGLQFPNYSSELNVNALELDDSALYLCASSEAIGETQYFGPGTRLLVL.

This clone was detected only once. This rearrangement joins TRBV5-8 to TRBJ1-5; 10 nucleotides align to TRBD1. Germline CDR1 SGHTS, CDR2 YDEGEE. Trimming cost V 2 bases and J 6 bases; bases outside gene matches: 11. The CDR3 loop spans 17 amino acids. The CDR3 DNA follows: TGTGCCAGCAGCTTCTCGGGGACAGGGGTCGTGAGTCAGCCCCAGCATTTT. Its translation: CASSFSGTGVVSQPQHF.

With regard to this clone: Other nucleotide sequences in the sample specify the same CDR3. CDR3 residues: CASSLTIGYEQYF. CDR3 bases: TGTGCCAGCAGCTTAACGATTGGGTACGAGCAGTACTTC. This chain uses TRBV7-3 with TRBJ2-7, with D uncertain. V lost 0 bases to trimming and J lost 4 bases, with 7 bases between them. The CDR3 loop spans 13 amino acids. Per the germline V gene, CDR1 is SGHTA and CDR2 is FQGTGA.

Worth noting for this clone: Within the sample, other DNA sequences also encode this same CDR3. CDR3 sequence: CASRGQGNQPQHF. CDR3 coding DNA: TGTGCCAGCAGGGGACAGGGCAATCAGCCCCAGCATTTT. The chain combines TRBV27 with TRBJ1-5; 8 bases map to TRBD1. Germline V gene sequence: CDR1 MNHEY, CDR2 SMNVEV (reference sequence). V lost 6 bases, J lost 2 bases, and 0 bases stayed unmatched. CDR3 length: 13 amino acids.

The DNA of the CDR3 is TGTGCCAGCAGCTTGTCCGGGCAGGGAACAGATACGCAGTATTTT. Amino acids: CASSLSGQGTDTQYF. The rearrangement links TRBV5-4 to TRBJ2-3; the D gene is possibly TRBD1 (5 bases). Germline V gives CDR1 SGHNT, CDR2 YYREEE (reference sequence). The CDR3 has 15 amino acids. Trimming removed 1 base at V and 3 bases at J, with 12 bases between.

The chain links TRBV7-9 to TRBJ2-7; TRBD1 matches at 7 bases. The CDR3 runs to 13 residues. From germline, CDR1 is SEHNR and CDR2 FQNEAQ (reference sequence). V trimming: 6 bases; J trimming: 5 bases; junction bases outside the gene matches: 7. Here the CDR3 DNA reads TGTGCCAGCAGATCCGGGACAGTTAACGAGCAGTACTTC. Amino acid sequence: CASRSGTVNEQYF.

V usage is TRBV9 and J usage is TRBJ2-5; D possibly corresponds to TRBD2 (6 bases). CDR3 length: 13 residues. CDR1 and CDR2 (germline): SGDLS, YYNGEE. V lost 3 bases to trimming and J lost 5 bases, with 11 bases between them. The CDR3 DNA reads TGTGCCAGCAGCGGGGGGACTTTTGAGACCCAGTACTTC. It codes for CASSGGTFETQYF.

The chain has TRBV27 and TRBJ2-3, with D perhaps assigned TRBD1 or TRBD2 (5 bases each). From germline, CDR1 is MNHEY and CDR2 SMNVEV (reference sequence). The length of the CDR3 is 12 residues. The V gene lost 10 bases and the J gene lost 5 bases, with 13 bases spanning the gap. CDR3 nucleotides: TGTGCCACCACGGGAAGGGGAGATACGCAGTATTTT. Translated, it gives CATTGRGDTQYF.

V is TRBV28 and J is TRBJ2-7, with TRBD2 matching 8 bases. From germline, CDR1 is MDHEN and CDR2 SYDVKM. This CDR3 is 14 amino acids long. V gave up 6 bases and J gave up 1 base; unmatched junction bases: 5. The CDR3 sequence: CASRSGGASYEQYF. The CDR3 DNA reads TGTGCCAGCAGGTCGGGGGGGGCTTCCTACGAGCAGTACTTC.